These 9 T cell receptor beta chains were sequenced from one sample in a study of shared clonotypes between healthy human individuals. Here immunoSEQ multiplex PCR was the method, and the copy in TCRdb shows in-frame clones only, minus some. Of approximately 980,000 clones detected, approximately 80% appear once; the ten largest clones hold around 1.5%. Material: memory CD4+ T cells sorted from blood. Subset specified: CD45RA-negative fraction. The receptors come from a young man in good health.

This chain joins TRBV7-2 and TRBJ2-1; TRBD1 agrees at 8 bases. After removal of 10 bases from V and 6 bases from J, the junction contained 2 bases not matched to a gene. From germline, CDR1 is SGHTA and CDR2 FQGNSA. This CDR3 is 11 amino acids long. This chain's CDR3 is CATGQGNEQFF. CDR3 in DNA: TGTGCCACTGGACAGGGCAATGAGCAGTTCTTC.

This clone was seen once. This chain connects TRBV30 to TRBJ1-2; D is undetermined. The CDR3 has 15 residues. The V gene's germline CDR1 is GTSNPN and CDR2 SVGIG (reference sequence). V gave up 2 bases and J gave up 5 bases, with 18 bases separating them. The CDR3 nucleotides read TGTGCCTGGAGTTCCGAGGGCGGGCCGCTTTATGGCTACACCTTC. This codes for CAWSSEGGPLYGYTF. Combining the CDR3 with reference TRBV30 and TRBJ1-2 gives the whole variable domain SQTIHQWPATLVQPVGSPLSLECTVEGTSNPNLYWYRQAAGRGLQLLFYSVGIGQISSEVPQNLSASRPQDRQFILSSKKLLLSDSGFYLCAWSSEGGPLYGYTFGSGTRLTVV.

The CDR3 nucleotides are TGTGCCAGCAGTGGCCGAGACAGGGCAGAGACCCAGTACTTC. Amino acids: CASSGRDRAETQYF. The rearrangement links TRBV6-1 to TRBJ2-5, with 7 positions matching TRBD1. CDR3 size: 14 residues. Germline assignment: CDR1 MNHNS and CDR2 SASEGT. J gave up 4 bases and V 4 bases, and 6 bases lay outside the gene matches.

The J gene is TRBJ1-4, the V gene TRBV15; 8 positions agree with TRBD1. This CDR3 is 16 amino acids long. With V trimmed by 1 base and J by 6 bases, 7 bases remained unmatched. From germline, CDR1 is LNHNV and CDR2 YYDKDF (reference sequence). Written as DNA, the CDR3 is TGTGCCACCAGCAGAGCGCTCGGGACAGGTTATGAAAAACTGTTTTTT. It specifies CATSRALGTGYEKLFF.

The CDR3 DNA follows: TGTGCCAGCAGCTTAACGCGGGACGCCGAGCAGTACTTC. It yields the protein CASSLTRDAEQYF. The rearrangement links TRBV7-3 to TRBJ2-7; possibly TRBD2 for D (6 bases). The germline gives CDR1 SGHTA, CDR2 FQGTGA. Trimming stripped 0 bases from V and 6 bases from J, with 9 bases between. This CDR3 is built from 13 residues. The full variable domain, its missing parts supplied by reference TRBV7-3 and TRBJ2-7, is GAGVSQTPSNKVTEKGKYVELRCDPISGHTALYWYRQSLGQGPEFLIYFQGTGAADDSGLPNDRFFAVRPEGSVSTLKIQRTERGDSAVYLCASSLTRDAEQYFGPGTRLTVT.

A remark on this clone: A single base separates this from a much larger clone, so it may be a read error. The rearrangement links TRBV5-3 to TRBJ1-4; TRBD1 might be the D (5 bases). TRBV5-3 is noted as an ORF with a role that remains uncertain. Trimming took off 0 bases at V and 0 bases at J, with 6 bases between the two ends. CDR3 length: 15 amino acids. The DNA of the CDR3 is TGTGCCAGAAGCTTGGGAGGGGCAACTAATGAAAAACTGTTTTTT. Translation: CARSLGGATNEKLFF.

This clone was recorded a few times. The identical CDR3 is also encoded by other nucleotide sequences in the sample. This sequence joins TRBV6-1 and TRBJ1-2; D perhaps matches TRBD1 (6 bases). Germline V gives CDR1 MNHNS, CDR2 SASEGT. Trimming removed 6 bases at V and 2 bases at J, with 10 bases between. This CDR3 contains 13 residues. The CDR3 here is CASSLTGNYGYTF. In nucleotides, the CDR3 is TGTGCCAGCAGCCTTACAGGGAACTATGGCTACACCTTC.

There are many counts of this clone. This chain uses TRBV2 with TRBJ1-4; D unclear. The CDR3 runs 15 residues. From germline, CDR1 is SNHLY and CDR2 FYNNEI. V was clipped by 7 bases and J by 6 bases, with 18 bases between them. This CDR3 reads CASTERAVVDEKLFF. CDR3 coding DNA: TGTGCCAGCACGGAAAGGGCGGTAGTAGATGAAAAACTGTTTTTT. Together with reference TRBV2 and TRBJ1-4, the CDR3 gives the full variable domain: EPEVTQTPSHQVTQMGQEVILRCVPISNHLYFYWYRQILGQKVEFLVSFYNNEISEKSEIFDDQFSVERPDGSNFTLKIRSTKLEDSAMYFCASTERAVVDEKLFFGSGTQLSVL.

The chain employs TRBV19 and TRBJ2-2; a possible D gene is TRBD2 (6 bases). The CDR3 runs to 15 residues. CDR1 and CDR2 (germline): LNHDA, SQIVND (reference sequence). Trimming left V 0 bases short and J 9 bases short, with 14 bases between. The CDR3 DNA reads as TGTGCCAGTAGTATAGATAGACTAGAGGCGCGGGAGCTGTTTTTT. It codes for CASSIDRLEARELFF.